A selection of T cell receptor beta chains follows, all from one sample in a study of cytomegalovirus exposure and HLA in healthy donors. Generated by immunoSEQ multiplex PCR, the TCRdb table keeps only in-frame clones and is missing some. The sample consists of about 140,000 clones, 60% to 80% of them appearing once. Sequencing was performed on PBMCs. These receptors were obtained from a man in his late teens or twenties in good health and CMV-seronegative. Both conserved end residues are part of each CDR3. A D gene is named only where the DNA matches it firmly. The size entry is marked missing in some rows and otherwise reads once, few, many or a size class.

abundance	v_gene	d_gene	j_gene	CDR3aa	CDR3nt
few	TRBV6-6	-	TRBJ1-4	CASSYFGPQAGEKLFF	TGTGCCAGCAGTTACTTTGGGCCTCAAGCGGGGGAAAAACTGTTTTTT
-	TRBV7-9	-	TRBJ1-5	CASSLGDQPQHF	TGTGCCAGCAGCTTAGGCGATCAGCCCCAGCATTTT
-	TRBV6-1	TRBD1	TRBJ2-7	CASSDSRDRATYEQYF	TGTGCCAGCAGTGATTCCCGAGACAGGGCTACCTACGAGCAGTACTTC
-	TRBV5-1	-	TRBJ1-4	CASSFGRDTSEKLFF	TGCGCCAGCAGCTTTGGCCGAGACACGAGCGAAAAACTGTTTTTT
few	TRBV5-6	-	TRBJ1-5	CASRSGPGEVYQPQHF	TGTGCCAGCAGGAGCGGTCCAGGGGAAGTGTATCAGCCCCAGCATTTT
once	TRBV5-4	-	TRBJ2-3	CASSLDTDTQYF	TGTGCCAGCAGCCTAGATACAGATACGCAGTATTTT
-	TRBV5-6	TRBD1	TRBJ2-7	CASSSYGQGAPGLYEQYF	TGTGCCAGCAGCTCCTACGGACAGGGGGCTCCCGGCCTTTACGAGCAGTACTTC
few	TRBV30	-	TRBJ1-5	CAWSVGGNQPQHF	TGTGCCTGGAGTGTAGGGGGAAATCAGCCCCAGCATTTT
-	TRBV6-6	-	TRBJ1-2	CASSLTSNYGYTF	TGTGCCAGCAGCCTCACGAGTAACTATGGCTACACCTTC
-	TRBV9	TRBD1	TRBJ2-1	CASSIGTGAYNEQFF	TGTGCCAGCAGCATCGGGACAGGAGCATACAATGAGCAGTTCTTC
once	TRBV11-2	TRBD1	TRBJ1-1	CASSPLTGRHTEAFF	TGTGCCAGCAGCCCGCTGACAGGGAGGCACACTGAAGCTTTCTTT
-	TRBV27	TRBD1	TRBJ2-5	CASSQSGTGDDQYF	TGTGCCAGCAGTCAATCCGGGACAGGTGATGACCAGTACTTC
few	TRBV5-1	-	TRBJ1-1	CASSLGGNTEAFF	TGCGCCAGCAGCCTGGGAGGTAACACTGAAGCTTTCTTT
-	TRBV5-4	-	TRBJ1-6	CASSIDSHNSPLHF	TGTGCCAGCAGCATAGACAGCCATAATTCACCCCTCCACTTT
-	TRBV15	-	TRBJ2-7	CATSRDTGGGYEQYF	TGTGCCACCAGCAGAGATACGGGGGGCGGCTACGAGCAGTACTTC
-	TRBV7-8	-	TRBJ2-1	CASSLVRGFYGYNEQFF	TGTGCCAGCAGCTTAGTAAGGGGGTTCTACGGGTACAATGAGCAGTTCTTC
-	TRBV7-6	-	TRBJ2-5	CASSLPGDLGETQYF	TGTGCCAGCAGCTTACCAGGGGACCTGGGAGAGACCCAGTACTTC
-	TRBV29-1	TRBD1	TRBJ1-4	CSVGILGTGADEKLFF	TGCAGCGTTGGTATCTTGGGGACAGGGGCGGACGAAAAACTGTTTTTT
many	TRBV5-4	-	TRBJ1-1	CASSLGQLPPTF	TGTGCCAGCAGCTTGGGACAGCTACCTCCTACCTTT
-	TRBV6-5	-	TRBJ1-1	CASSYSGWETEAFF	TGTGCCAGCAGTTACTCGGGGTGGGAGACTGAAGCTTTCTTT
-	TRBV6-1	-	TRBJ2-3	CASTDPDTQYF	TGTGCCAGCACAGATCCAGATACGCAGTATTTT
once	TRBV11-2	TRBD1	TRBJ2-1	CASSSFGDRVSYEQFF	TGTGCCAGCAGCTCCTTTGGGGACAGGGTATCTTATGAGCAGTTCTTC